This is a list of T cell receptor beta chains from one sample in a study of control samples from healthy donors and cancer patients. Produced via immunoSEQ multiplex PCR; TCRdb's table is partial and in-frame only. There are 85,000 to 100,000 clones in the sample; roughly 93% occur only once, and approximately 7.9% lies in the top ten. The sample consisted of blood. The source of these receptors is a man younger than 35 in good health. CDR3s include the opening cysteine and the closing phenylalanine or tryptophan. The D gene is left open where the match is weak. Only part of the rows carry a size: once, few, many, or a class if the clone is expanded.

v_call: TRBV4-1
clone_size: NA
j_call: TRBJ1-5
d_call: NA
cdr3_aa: CASSPMDRSNQPQHF
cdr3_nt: TGCGCCAGCAGCCCAATGGACAGATCTAATCAGCCCCAGCATTTT

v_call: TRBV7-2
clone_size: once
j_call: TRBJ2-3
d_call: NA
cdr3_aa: CASSLARDSLTDTQYF
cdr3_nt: TGTGCCAGCAGCTTAGCGCGGGACAGTCTCACAGATACGCAGTATTTT

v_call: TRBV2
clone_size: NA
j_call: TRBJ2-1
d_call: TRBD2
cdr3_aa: CASIGRLTSGSYNEQFF
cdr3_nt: TGTGCCAGCATTGGGCGCCTGACTAGCGGCTCCTACAATGAGCAGTTCTTC

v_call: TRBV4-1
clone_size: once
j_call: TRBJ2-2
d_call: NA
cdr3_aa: CASSQVGGLLGTGELFF
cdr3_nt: TGCGCCAGCAGCCAAGTGGGGGGACTCCTGGGAACCGGGGAGCTGTTTTTT

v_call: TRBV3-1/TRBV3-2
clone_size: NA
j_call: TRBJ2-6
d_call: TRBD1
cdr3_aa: CASSRAVTGQGFRGANVLTF
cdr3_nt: TGTGCCAGCAGCCGAGCGGTAACGGGACAGGGATTTAGAGGGGCCAACGTCCTGACTTTC

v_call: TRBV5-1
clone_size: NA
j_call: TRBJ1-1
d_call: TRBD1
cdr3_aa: CASSLAGGEAFF
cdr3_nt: TGCGCCAGCAGCTTAGCAGGGGGTGAAGCTTTCTTT

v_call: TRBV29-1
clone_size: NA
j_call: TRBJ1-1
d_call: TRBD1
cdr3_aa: CSVGGTGLGTEAFF
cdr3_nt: TGCAGCGTTGGAGGGACAGGGTTGGGCACTGAAGCTTTCTTT

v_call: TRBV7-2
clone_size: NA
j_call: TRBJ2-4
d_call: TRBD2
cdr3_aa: CASSLFPPPGLEDIQYF
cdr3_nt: TGTGCCAGCAGCTTATTCCCCCCCCCGGGACTAGAAGACATTCAGTACTTC

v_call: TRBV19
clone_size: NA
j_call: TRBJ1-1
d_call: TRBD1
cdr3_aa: CASSKQGAGAEAFF
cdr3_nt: TGTGCCAGTAGTAAACAGGGGGCGGGAGCTGAAGCTTTCTTT

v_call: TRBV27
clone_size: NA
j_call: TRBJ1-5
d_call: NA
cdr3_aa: CASSPRGAYSNQPQHF
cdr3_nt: TGTGCCAGCAGTCCCCGTGGAGCATATAGCAATCAGCCCCAGCATTTT

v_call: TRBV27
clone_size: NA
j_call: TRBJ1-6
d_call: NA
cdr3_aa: CASSRTADRNSPLHF
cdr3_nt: TGTGCCAGCAGTCGAACGGCAGACCGAAATTCACCCCTCCACTTT

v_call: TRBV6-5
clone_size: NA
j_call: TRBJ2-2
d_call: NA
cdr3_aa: CASSYSPGELFF
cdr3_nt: TGTGCCAGCAGTTACAGCCCCGGGGAGCTGTTTTTT

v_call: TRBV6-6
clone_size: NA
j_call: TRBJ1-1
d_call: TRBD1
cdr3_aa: CASNPPGQGAEAFF
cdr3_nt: TGTGCCAGCAACCCTCCTGGACAGGGCGCTGAAGCTTTCTTT

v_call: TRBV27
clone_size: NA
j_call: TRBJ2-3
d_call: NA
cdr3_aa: CASSLGDTQYF
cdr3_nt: TGTGCCAGCAGTTTGGGAGATACGCAGTATTTT

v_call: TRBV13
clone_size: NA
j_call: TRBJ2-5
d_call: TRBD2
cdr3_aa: CASSARLAGEETQYF
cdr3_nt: TGTGCCAGCAGCGCGCGACTAGCGGGAGAAGAGACCCAGTACTTC

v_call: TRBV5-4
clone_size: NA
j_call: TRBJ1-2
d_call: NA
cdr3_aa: CASSLGTEHLNYGYTF
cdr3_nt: TGTGCCAGCAGCTTGGGGACAGAACATCTGAACTATGGCTACACCTTC

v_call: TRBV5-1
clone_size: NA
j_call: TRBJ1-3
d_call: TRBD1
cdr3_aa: CASSSSGGSGNTIYF
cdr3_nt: TGCGCCAGCAGCTCCTCAGGGGGCTCTGGAAACACCATATATTTT

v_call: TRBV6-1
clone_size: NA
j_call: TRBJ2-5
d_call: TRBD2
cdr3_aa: CASSEIAGGQGPQETQYF
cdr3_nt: TGTGCCAGCAGTGAGATAGCGGGGGGGCAGGGGCCACAAGAGACCCAGTACTTC

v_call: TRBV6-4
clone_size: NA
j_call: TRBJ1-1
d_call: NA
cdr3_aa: CASSDSDSSGTEAFF
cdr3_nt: TGTGCCAGCAGTGACTCTGACAGTTCTGGCACTGAAGCTTTCTTT

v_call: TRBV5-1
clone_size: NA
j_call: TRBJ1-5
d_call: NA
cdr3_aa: CASSLSGDNQPQHF
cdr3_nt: TGCGCCAGCAGCCTATCAGGGGACAATCAGCCCCAGCATTTT

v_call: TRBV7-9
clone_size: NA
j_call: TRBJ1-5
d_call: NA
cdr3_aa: CASSLAGGQPQHF
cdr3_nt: TGTGCCAGCAGCTTAGCAGGGGGTCAGCCCCAGCATTTT

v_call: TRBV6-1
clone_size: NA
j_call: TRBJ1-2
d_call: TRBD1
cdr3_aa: CASSSGTAKYGYTF
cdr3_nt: TGTGCCAGCAGTAGCGGGACAGCCAAGTATGGCTACACCTTC

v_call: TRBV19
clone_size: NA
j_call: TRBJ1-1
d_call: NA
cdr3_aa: CASSAPSGWEAFF
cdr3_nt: TGTGCCAGTAGTGCCCCTTCAGGGTGGGAAGCTTTCTTT

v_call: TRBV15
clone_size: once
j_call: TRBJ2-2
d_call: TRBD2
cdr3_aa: CATSRLPGTRPVFSTGELFF
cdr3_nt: TGTGCCACCAGCAGACTCCCAGGGACTAGGCCTGTCTTCAGCACCGGGGAGCTGTTTTTT

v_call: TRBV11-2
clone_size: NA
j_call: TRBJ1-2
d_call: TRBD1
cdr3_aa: CASSLEGQVLGYGYTF
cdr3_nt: TGTGCCAGCAGCTTGGAAGGACAGGTCCTAGGCTATGGCTACACCTTC

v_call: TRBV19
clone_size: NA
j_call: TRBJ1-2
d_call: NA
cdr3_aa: CASTQQGSNYGYTF
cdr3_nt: TGTGCCAGTACTCAACAGGGATCTAACTATGGCTACACCTTC

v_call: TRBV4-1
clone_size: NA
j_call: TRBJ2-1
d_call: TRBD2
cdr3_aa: CASSQEKPKASGAFYNEQFF
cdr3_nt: TGCGCCAGCAGCCAAGAAAAGCCCAAAGCTAGCGGAGCTTTCTACAATGAGCAGTTCTTC

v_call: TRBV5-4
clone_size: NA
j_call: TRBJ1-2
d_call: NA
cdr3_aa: CASKYEHQPGGYTF
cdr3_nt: TGTGCCAGCAAGTATGAGCACCAACCGGGTGGCTACACCTTC

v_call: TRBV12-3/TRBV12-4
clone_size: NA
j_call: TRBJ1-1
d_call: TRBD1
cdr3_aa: CATRTGVGTEAFF
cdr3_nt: TGTGCCACCAGGACAGGGGTCGGGACTGAAGCTTTCTTT

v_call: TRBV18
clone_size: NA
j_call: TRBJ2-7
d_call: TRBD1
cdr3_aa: CASSSQGAGPYEQYF
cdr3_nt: TGTGCCAGCTCATCACAGGGGGCTGGTCCCTACGAGCAGTACTTC

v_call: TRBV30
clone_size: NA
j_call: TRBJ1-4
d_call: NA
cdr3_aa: CAWSDPGSNEKLFF
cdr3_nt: TGTGCCTGGAGTGATCCAGGGTCGAATGAAAAACTGTTTTTT

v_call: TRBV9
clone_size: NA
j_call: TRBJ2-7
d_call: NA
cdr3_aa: CASSQHGSYEQYF
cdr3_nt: TGTGCCAGCAGCCAACACGGTTCCTACGAGCAGTACTTC

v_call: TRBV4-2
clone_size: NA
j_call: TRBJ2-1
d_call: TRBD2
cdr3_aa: CASSQERGSAYNEQFF
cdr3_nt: TGTGCCAGCAGCCAAGAGCGGGGGAGCGCCTACAATGAGCAGTTCTTC

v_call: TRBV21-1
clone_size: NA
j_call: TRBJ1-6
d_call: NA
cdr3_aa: CASSTRQGSSYNSPLHF
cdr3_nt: TGTGCCAGCAGCACTCGACAGGGTAGCTCCTATAATTCACCCCTCCACTTT

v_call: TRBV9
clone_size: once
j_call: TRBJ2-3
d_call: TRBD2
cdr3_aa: CASSVGVAGGWDTQYF
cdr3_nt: TGTGCCAGCAGCGTAGGGGTAGCGGGAGGTTGGGATACGCAGTATTTT

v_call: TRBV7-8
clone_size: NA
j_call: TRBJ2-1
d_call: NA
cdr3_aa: CASRRFQGAYNEQFF
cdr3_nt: TGTGCCAGCCGGCGATTCCAGGGAGCCTACAATGAGCAGTTCTTC

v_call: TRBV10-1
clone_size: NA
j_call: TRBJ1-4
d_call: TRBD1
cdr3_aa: CASSESAGQGWEKLFF
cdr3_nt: TGCGCCAGCAGTGAGTCAGCGGGACAGGGATGGGAAAAACTGTTTTTT

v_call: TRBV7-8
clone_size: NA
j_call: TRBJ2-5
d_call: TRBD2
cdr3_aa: CASSLGLLQETQYF
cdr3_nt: TGTGCCAGCAGCTTGGGACTATTGCAAGAGACCCAGTACTTC

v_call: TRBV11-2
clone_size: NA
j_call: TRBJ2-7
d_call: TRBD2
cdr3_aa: CASSLGLAEVYEQYF
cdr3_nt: TGTGCCAGCAGCTTAGGACTAGCGGAAGTATACGAGCAGTACTTC

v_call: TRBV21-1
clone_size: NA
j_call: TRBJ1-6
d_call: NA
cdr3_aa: CASSKGRKTGGPLSPLHF
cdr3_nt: TGTGCCAGCAGCAAAGGAAGGAAGACAGGGGGTCCCCTGTCACCCCTCCACTTT

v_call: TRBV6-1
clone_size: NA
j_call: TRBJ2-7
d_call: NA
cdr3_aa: CASSEEAGWSYEQYF
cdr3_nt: TGTGCCAGCAGTGAAGAGGCGGGATGGAGCTACGAGCAGTACTTC

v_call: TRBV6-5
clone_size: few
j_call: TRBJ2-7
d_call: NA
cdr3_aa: CASSYSRAYEQYF
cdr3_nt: TGTGCCAGCAGTTACTCAAGGGCCTACGAGCAGTACTTC

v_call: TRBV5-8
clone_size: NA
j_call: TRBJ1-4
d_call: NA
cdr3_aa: CASSPWDIATNEKLFF
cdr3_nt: TGTGCCAGCAGCCCTTGGGACATTGCAACTAATGAAAAACTGTTTTTT

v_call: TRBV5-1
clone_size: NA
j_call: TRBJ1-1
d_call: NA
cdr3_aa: CASSNGPSNTEAFF
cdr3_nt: TGCGCCAGCAGCAATGGGCCTTCGAACACTGAAGCTTTCTTT

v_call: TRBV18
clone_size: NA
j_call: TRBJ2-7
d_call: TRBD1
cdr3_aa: CASSPVDRGGEQYF
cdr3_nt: TGTGCCAGCTCACCAGTGGACAGGGGCGGCGAGCAGTACTTC

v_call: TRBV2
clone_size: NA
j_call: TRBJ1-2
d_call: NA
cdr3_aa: CASPRPNYGYTF
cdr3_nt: TGTGCCAGTCCGAGGCCGAACTATGGCTACACCTTC

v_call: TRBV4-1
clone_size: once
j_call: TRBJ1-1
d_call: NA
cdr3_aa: CASSHIENTEAFF
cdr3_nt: TGCGCCAGCAGCCATATAGAGAACACTGAAGCTTTCTTT

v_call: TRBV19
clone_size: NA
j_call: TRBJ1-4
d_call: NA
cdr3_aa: CASSTGQGPTNEKLFF
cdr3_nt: TGTGCCAGTAGTACGGGGCAGGGACCAACTAATGAAAAACTGTTTTTT